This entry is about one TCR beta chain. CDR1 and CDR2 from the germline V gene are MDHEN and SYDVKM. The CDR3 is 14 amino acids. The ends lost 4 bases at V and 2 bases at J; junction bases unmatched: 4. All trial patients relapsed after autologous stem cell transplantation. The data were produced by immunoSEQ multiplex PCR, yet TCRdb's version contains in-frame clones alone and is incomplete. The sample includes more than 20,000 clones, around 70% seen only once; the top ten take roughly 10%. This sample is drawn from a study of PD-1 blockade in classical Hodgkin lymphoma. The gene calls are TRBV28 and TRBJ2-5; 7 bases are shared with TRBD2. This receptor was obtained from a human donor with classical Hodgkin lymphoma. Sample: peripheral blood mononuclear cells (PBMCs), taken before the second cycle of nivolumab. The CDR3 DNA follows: TGTGCCAGCAGTTCTCCTAGCGGTCAAGAGACCCAGTACTTC. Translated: CASSSPSGQETQYF.